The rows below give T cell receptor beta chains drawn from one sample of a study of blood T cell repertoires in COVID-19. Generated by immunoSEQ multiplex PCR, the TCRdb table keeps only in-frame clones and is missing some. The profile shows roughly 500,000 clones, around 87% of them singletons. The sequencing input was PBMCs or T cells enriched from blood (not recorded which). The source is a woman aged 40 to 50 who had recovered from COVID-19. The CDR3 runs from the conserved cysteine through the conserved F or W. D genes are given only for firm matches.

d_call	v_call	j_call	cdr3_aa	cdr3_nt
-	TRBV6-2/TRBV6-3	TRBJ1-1	CASSHPQGRTEAFF	TGTGCCAGCAGCCACCCACAGGGACGCACTGAAGCTTTCTTT
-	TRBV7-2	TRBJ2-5	CASSRGGYMETQYF	TGTGCCAGCAGCCGCGGGGGCTATATGGAGACCCAGTACTTC
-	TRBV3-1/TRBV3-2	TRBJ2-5	CASSQVRLVGLETQYF	TGTGCCAGCAGCCAAGTGAGACTAGTCGGTCTCGAGACCCAGTACTTC
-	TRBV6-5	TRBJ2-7	CASSYSGTSSYEQYF	TGTGCCAGCAGCTATAGCGGTACAAGCTCCTACGAGCAGTACTTC
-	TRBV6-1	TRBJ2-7	CASSEWARSYEQYF	TGTGCCAGCAGTGAATGGGCCCGTTCCTACGAGCAGTACTTC
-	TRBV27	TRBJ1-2	CASSPRVSDNYGYTF	TGTGCCAGCAGTCCCCGGGTCTCAGATAACTATGGCTACACCTTC
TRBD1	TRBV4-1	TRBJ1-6	CASSQSRDRSNSPLHF	TGCGCCAGCAGCCAAAGCCGGGACAGGAGTAATTCACCCCTCCACTTT
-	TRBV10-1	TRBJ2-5	CASSVGKRETQYF	TGCGCCAGCAGTGTTGGGAAGCGGGAGACCCAGTACTTC
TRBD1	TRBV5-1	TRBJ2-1	CASSLGIFSGQGRVYNEQFF	TGCGCCAGCAGCTTGGGGATTTTTAGCGGACAGGGTCGGGTCTACAATGAGCAGTTCTTC
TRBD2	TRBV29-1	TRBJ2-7	CSAVLAVRRYEQYF	TGCAGCGCCGTTCTAGCGGTCAGACGCTACGAGCAGTACTTC
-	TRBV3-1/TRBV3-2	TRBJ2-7	CASSSAGWQYF	TGTGCCAGCAGCTCTGCAGGGTGGCAGTACTTC
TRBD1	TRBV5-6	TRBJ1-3	CASSLSGQASTIYF	TGTGCCAGCAGCTTGTCGGGACAGGCCAGCACCATATATTTT
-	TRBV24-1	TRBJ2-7	CATSGSGRDSSYEQYF	TGTGCCACCAGTGGTTCCGGACGCGACAGCTCCTACGAGCAGTACTTC
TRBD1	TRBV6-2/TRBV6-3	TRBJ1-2	CASSQRGTGVGYTF	TGTGCCAGCAGCCAGAGGGGGACAGGGGTCGGCTACACCTTC
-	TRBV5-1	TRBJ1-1	CASSLDNGNTEAFF	TGCGCCAGCAGCTTGGACAATGGCAACACTGAAGCTTTCTTT
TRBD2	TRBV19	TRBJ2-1	CASSIMAEGLASRHRNEQFF	TGTGCCAGTAGTATTATGGCCGAGGGACTAGCGAGCAGGCATCGGAATGAGCAGTTCTTC
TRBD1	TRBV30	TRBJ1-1	CACYRGPNTEAFF	TGTGCCTGCTACAGGGGTCCGAACACTGAAGCTTTCTTT
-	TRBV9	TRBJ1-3	CASSSTGQPGNTIYF	TGTGCCAGCAGCTCTACAGGACAGCCTGGAAACACCATATATTTT
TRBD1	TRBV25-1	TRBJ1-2	CASSGAGGGYTF	TGTGCCAGCAGTGGCGCAGGGGGTGGCTACACCTTC
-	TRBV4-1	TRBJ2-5	CASSQAILGAGNEETQYF	TGCGCCAGCAGCCAAGCAATTCTCGGGGCGGGAAACGAAGAGACCCAGTACTTC
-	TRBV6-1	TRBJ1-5	CASSEAWVRQPQHF	TGTGCCAGCAGTGAAGCGTGGGTCAGGCAGCCCCAGCATTTT
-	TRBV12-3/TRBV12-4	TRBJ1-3	CASSRSGNTIYF	TGTGCCAGCAGCCGGTCTGGAAACACCATATATTTT
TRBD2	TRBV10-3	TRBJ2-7	CAIRGGDSYEQYF	TGTGCCATCAGGGGGGGGGACTCCTACGAGCAGTACTTC
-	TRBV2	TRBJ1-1	CASSVETGYTEAFF	TGTGCCAGCAGTGTAGAGACAGGATACACTGAAGCTTTCTTT
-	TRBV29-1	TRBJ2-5	CSVGFGVETQYF	TGCAGCGTCGGATTCGGGGTAGAGACCCAGTACTTC